These 20 T cell receptor beta chains were sequenced from one sample in a study of cytomegalovirus exposure and HLA in healthy donors. With 60 Vbeta and 13 Jbeta primers, the PCR was carried out. The assay was immunoSEQ multiplex PCR, and TCRdb's table has in-frame clones only and misses some. The sample contains roughly 100,000 clones, over 60% of which appear only once. Sequencing used PBMCs. These receptors originate from a man in his 60s in good health and CMV-seropositive.

The rearrangement joins TRBV7-2 to TRBJ2-5; D unclear. Germline loops: CDR1 SGHTA, CDR2 FQGNSA. The CDR3 has 15 residues. Trimming pared 1 base from V and 8 bases from J, leaving 17 bases between. CDR3 coding DNA: TGTGCCAGCAGCTTAGATCCCGGCAGGTCTGAAACCCAGTACTTC. Protein product: CASSLDPGRSETQYF.

This sequence joins TRBV7-2 and TRBJ1-1, with 7 bases fitting TRBD1. The CDR3 has 13 residues. V shed 5 bases, J shed 2 bases, and the junction held 2 bases outside the gene matches. Germline-derived CDR1 and CDR2 are SGHTA and FQGNSA. This chain's CDR3 is CASSRDSNTEAFF. The CDR3 coding sequence is TGTGCCAGCAGCAGGGACAGCAACACTGAAGCTTTCTTT.

This chain uses TRBV5-5 with TRBJ1-2, with a weak D call TRBD1 (5 bases). The V end lost 0 bases, the J end lost 2 bases, and 8 bases lay between the germline ends. The CDR3 is 14 residues long. In germline, CDR1 is SGHKS, CDR2 YYEKEE (reference sequence). The CDR3, as DNA: TGTGCCAGCAGCTTGGAGGGGCCAAACTATGGCTACACCTTC. Its protein product is CASSLEGPNYGYTF.

This chain joins TRBV7-8 and TRBJ1-5, with D possibly matching TRBD1 (5 bases). Germline V gene lookup returns CDR1 SGHVS and CDR2 FQNEAQ. V lost 6 bases and J 8 bases, leaving 29 bases between the germline ends. The CDR3 is made up of 18 amino acids. The CDR3 coding sequence is TGTGCCAGCAGTCAAAAGCCCTCGGGCGGGGGGACCTGGGAGCCCCAGCATTTT. Residues: CASSQKPSGGGTWEPQHF.

The V gene is TRBV9, the J gene TRBJ2-3, with D maybe TRBD1 (5 bases). Germline V CDR1 and CDR2: SGDLS, YYNGEE. This CDR3 contains 16 residues. Trimming removed 4 bases from V and 3 bases from J, with 18 bases in between. This CDR3 reads CASSPRRVSGTDTQYF. CDR3 in DNA: TGTGCCAGCAGCCCCCGAAGGGTGTCAGGGACAGATACGCAGTATTTT. Based on the CDR3 plus reference TRBV9 and TRBJ2-3, the full variable domain is DSGVTQTPKHLITATGQRVTLRCSPRSGDLSVYWYQQSLDQGLQFLIQYYNGEERAKGNILERFSAQQFPDLHSELNLSSLELGDSALYFCASSPRRVSGTDTQYFGPGTRLTVL.

V and J are TRBV28 and TRBJ1-5, with D tentatively TRBD1 (5 bases). Looked up from germline, CDR1 is MDHEN and CDR2 is SYDVKM. This CDR3 is built from 17 residues. V lost 7 bases and J 1 base, leaving 20 bases between the germline ends. The chain's CDR3 is CASIERRGPRSNQPQHF. The CDR3 DNA is TGTGCCAGCATCGAGAGGCGGGGCCCTAGGAGCAATCAGCCCCAGCATTTT.

A few counts support this clone. The chain carries TRBV5-1 and TRBJ2-3; tentatively, D is TRBD1 (5 bases). The CDR3 runs to 15 residues. Trimming shortened V by 0 bases and J by 0 bases, and 8 bases separated the two germline ends. Germline V gene lookup returns CDR1 SGHRS and CDR2 YFSETQ. CDR3: CASSLVQGSTDTQYF. CDR3 in DNA: TGCGCCAGCAGCTTGGTGCAGGGTAGCACAGATACGCAGTATTTT.

The chain carries TRBV7-3 and TRBJ2-2, with TRBD2 as a possible D gene (5 bases). Germline lookup yields CDR1 SGHTA and CDR2 FQGTGA. With 5 bases removed from V and 6 bases from J, the gap between germline ends came to 13 bases. The CDR3 sequence is 14 residues long. This CDR3 reads CASSPALEAGELFF. CDR3 DNA: TGTGCCAGCAGCCCCGCACTAGAAGCCGGGGAGCTGTTTTTT.

This clone is termed medium-sized (0.01 to 0.1%). The J gene is TRBJ2-3, the V gene TRBV9; D is ambiguous. V dropped 2 bases and J dropped 0 bases, with 13 bases sitting between them. The germline gives CDR1 SGDLS, CDR2 YYNGEE. The CDR3 is made up of 16 amino acids. The CDR3 spells CASSVGESASTDTQYF. Written as DNA, the CDR3 is TGTGCCAGCAGCGTCGGAGAGTCTGCTAGCACAGATACGCAGTATTTT.

The table lists this clone with a few counts. The rearrangement uses TRBV7-9 and TRBJ2-5; TRBD2 aligns across 7 bases. The CDR3 spans 17 residues. The V segment lost 5 bases and the J segment 2 bases; nucleotides outside the gene matches: 14. Germline CDR1 SEHNR, CDR2 FQNEAQ (reference sequence). As DNA, the CDR3 is TGTGCCAGCAGCATCCACCGGACTAGATTCCGACAAGAGACCCAGTACTTC. It specifies CASSIHRTRFRQETQYF.

The V gene is TRBV19, the J gene TRBJ1-1; possibly TRBD1 for D (6 bases). Trimming took 5 bases from V and 4 from J, leaving 11 bases between them. CDR3 size: 13 residues. CDR1 is LNHDA, CDR2 SQIVND, per germline (reference sequence). The CDR3 here is CASSSQGSTEAFF. CDR3 bases: TGTGCCAGTAGTTCCCAGGGGAGCACTGAAGCTTTCTTT.

The V call is TRBV5-5, the J call TRBJ2-2; 7 nucleotides line up with TRBD1. CDR1 and CDR2 from the germline V gene are SGHKS and YYEKEE (reference sequence). This CDR3 has 16 amino acids. V was pared by 3 bases and J by 0 bases, with 5 bases of the junction left unmatched. This CDR3 reads CASSSTGLANTGELFF. CDR3 nucleotides: TGTGCCAGCAGCTCGACAGGGTTGGCGAACACCGGGGAGCTGTTTTTT.

This chain uses TRBV4-1 with TRBJ2-7; TRBD2 matches 9 bases. This CDR3 comprises 14 residues. Trimming cost V 6 bases and J 6 bases; bases outside gene matches: 9. Germline CDR1 is MGHRA and CDR2 is YSYEKL. CDR3 nucleotides: TGCGCCAGCAGTGACGGCGGGGGGGCGGGCGAGCAGTACTTC. This translates into CASSDGGGAGEQYF.

J is TRBJ1-5 and V is TRBV6-5; unclear D gene. Deletions cut 5 bases from V and 0 bases from J, with 11 bases between. The germline V gene has CDR1 MNHEY and CDR2 SVGAGI. The CDR3 loop spans 15 amino acids. The CDR3, as DNA: TGTGCCAGCAGTCCCGACATGAGTAGCAATCAGCCCCAGCATTTT. Its protein is CASSPDMSSNQPQHF.

The chain employs TRBV5-1 and TRBJ2-3; 16 bases map to TRBD2. The CDR3 has 16 amino acids. The germline V gene encodes CDR1 SGHRS and CDR2 YFSETQ. The junction had 5 bases not matched to a gene; V was cut back by 4 bases and J by 6 bases. CDR3 nucleotides: TGCGCCAGCAGCCCGGGACTAGCGGGGGGGCCGGATACGCAGTATTTT. This encodes CASSPGLAGGPDTQYF. Looking up the rest from reference TRBV5-1 and TRBJ2-3 gives the full variable domain: KAGVTQTPRYLIKTRGQQVTLSCSPISGHRSVSWYQQTPGQGLQFLFEYFSETQRNKGNFPGRFSGRQFSNSRSEMNVSTLELGDSALYLCASSPGLAGGPDTQYFGPGTRLTVL.

This chain links TRBV18 with TRBJ2-7; TRBD1 aligns across 7 bases. This CDR3 has 14 amino acids. Germline lookup yields CDR1 KGHSH and CDR2 LQKENI. V lost 6 bases to trimming and J lost 1 base; unmatched junction nucleotides: 6. CDR3 in DNA: TGTGCCAGCTCCCCTCGACAGGGTTCCTACGAGCAGTACTTC. Translated: CASSPRQGSYEQYF.

The rearrangement links TRBV5-5 to TRBJ2-2, with 9 nucleotides matching TRBD2. This CDR3 has 18 residues. V lost 1 base and J lost 6; bases outside the gene matches: 13. Germline V gene sequence: CDR1 SGHKS, CDR2 YYEKEE (reference sequence). The CDR3 spells CASSLSLRGGPDAGELFF. CDR3 in DNA: TGTGCCAGCAGCTTGTCCCTGCGGGGGGGCCCGGACGCCGGGGAGCTGTTTTTT.

The gene calls are TRBV27 and TRBJ2-5; 7 bases are shared with TRBD1. The CDR3 length is 14 residues. V trimming: 3 bases; J trimming: 5 bases; junction bases outside the gene matches: 6. Germline lookup yields CDR1 MNHEY and CDR2 SMNVEV (reference sequence). CDR3 protein: CASSLGTASETQYF. The CDR3 DNA reads as TGTGCCAGCAGTTTGGGGACAGCTTCTGAGACCCAGTACTTC.

A word on this clone: This sample also contains other DNA sequences that code for the same CDR3. This chain connects TRBV27 to TRBJ1-1, with 11 bases fitting TRBD1. This CDR3 contains 14 residues. V was pared by 6 bases and J by 2 bases, with 2 bases of the junction left unmatched. CDR1 and CDR2 (germline): MNHEY, SMNVEV (reference sequence). This CDR3 reads CASRGQGENTEAFF. The CDR3 bases are TGTGCCAGCAGGGGACAGGGGGAAAACACTGAAGCTTTCTTT.

J is TRBJ2-1 and V is TRBV10-2, with 9 bases matching TRBD2. J was trimmed by 1 base and V by 3 bases; bases with no gene match: 4. Germline V gene lookup returns CDR1 WSHSY and CDR2 SAAADI. CDR3 length: 16 amino acids. CDR3 sequence reads: CASSEGSGRSYNEQFF. The CDR3 nucleotides are TGCGCCAGCAGTGAAGGAAGCGGGAGGTCCTACAATGAGCAGTTCTTC.